Listed below are T cell receptor beta chains from one sample, sequenced in a study of shared clonotypes between healthy human individuals. Clones were read by immunoSEQ multiplex PCR, and TCRdb kept only the in-frame ones, dropping some. The sample consists of about 2.1 million clones, around 93% of them appearing once. The sample consisted of naive CD8+ T cells from PBMCs. The receptor source for this set is a man between 18 and 29 years old in good health. Some clones in this sample may be carry-over from other donors' samples. CDR3s include the opening cysteine and the closing phenylalanine or tryptophan. Each record gives: CDR3 DNA, CDR3 protein, D gene, J gene, clone size, V gene. A D gene is named only where the DNA matches it firmly. Clone size is shown for a subset of rows, as once, few, many or a class of expanded clone.

TGTGCCAGCAGCCCCTCGGACAGGGCCTATGGCTACACCTTC	CASSPSDRAYGYTF	TRBD1	TRBJ1-2	once	TRBV9
TGTGCCAGCAGTGAAGAATATCCCGGAAACATTCAGTACTTC	CASSEEYPGNIQYF	.	TRBJ2-4	.	TRBV25-1
TGTGCCAGCAGCCCCGGACTAGCGGGGGGGAATGAGCAGTTCTTC	CASSPGLAGGNEQFF	TRBD2	TRBJ2-1	.	TRBV11-2
TGTGCCAGCAGCTTAGGTCCTAGCGGGGTCTACAATGAGCAGTTCTTC	CASSLGPSGVYNEQFF	TRBD2	TRBJ2-1	.	TRBV11-2
TGTGCCAGCATCTCTAGCGGGACCTCCTACAATGAGCAGTTCTTC	CASISSGTSYNEQFF	TRBD2	TRBJ2-1	.	TRBV2
TGTGCCAGCAGCCGACTAGCGGGAGAGGGTAATGAGCAGTTCTTC	CASSRLAGEGNEQFF	TRBD2	TRBJ2-1	few	TRBV7-6
TGTGCCAGCAGTGATTGGCAGGGGATGGGAGTGAACACTGAAGCTTTCTTT	CASSDWQGMGVNTEAFF	.	TRBJ1-1	.	TRBV2
TGCGCCAGCAACCCAGGGGGCTCCACTGAAGCTTTCTTT	CASNPGGSTEAFF	TRBD1	TRBJ1-1	.	TRBV5-1
TGCGCCAGCAGCTTGGGTGGGGGAGCGAATGAAAAACTGTTTTTT	CASSLGGGANEKLFF	.	TRBJ1-4	.	TRBV5-1
TGTGCCAGCAGCTTGGGACAGATGAACACTGAAGCTTTCTTT	CASSLGQMNTEAFF	.	TRBJ1-1	.	TRBV5-6
TGCAGCGACGCGAGGCGCCTTGAAGCTTTCTTT	CSDARRLEAFF	.	TRBJ1-1	.	TRBV29-1
TGCAGCGCCGTGGCAGGGGAAGCTTTCTTT	CSAVAGEAFF	.	TRBJ1-1	.	TRBV29-1
TGTGCCAGCAGTACCTTCGGGAGTAGCGCAGATACGCAGTATTTT	CASSTFGSSADTQYF	.	TRBJ2-3	.	TRBV27
TGTGCCAGCAGCTTAGGCTTACCGGGACAGGAAGACTCTGGGGCCAACGTCCTGACTTTC	CASSLGLPGQEDSGANVLTF	TRBD1	TRBJ2-6	.	TRBV13
TGCAGCGGCGCCGGGACTAGCGTATACAATGAGCAGTTCTTC	CSGAGTSVYNEQFF	TRBD2	TRBJ2-1	.	TRBV29-1
TGTGCCAGCAGCTTATTAGACGGCTCCTACGAGCAGTACTTC	CASSLLDGSYEQYF	.	TRBJ2-7	.	TRBV11-2
TGCGCCAGCAGCCACCGGGACAGCATGAACAATGAGCAGTTCTTC	CASSHRDSMNNEQFF	TRBD1	TRBJ2-1	.	TRBV4-1
TGTGCCAGTAGTCCGGGACATTTGGACAATGAGCAGTTCTTC	CASSPGHLDNEQFF	.	TRBJ2-1	.	TRBV19
TGTGCCTGGAGTGTACTTACTAGGAGTAACCGTTACAATGAGCAGTTCTTC	CAWSVLTRSNRYNEQFF	.	TRBJ2-1	.	TRBV30
TGTGCCAGCAGTTACACGGCTAGCGGGGGACTAGAGACCCAGTACTTC	CASSYTASGGLETQYF	TRBD2	TRBJ2-5	.	TRBV6-5
TGTGCCAGCAGTCCAACAAGGTTCAACGAGCAGTACTTC	CASSPTRFNEQYF	.	TRBJ2-7	.	TRBV27
TGCGCCAGCAGCATTCGGGCCTCCCAAGAGCAGTTCTTC	CASSIRASQEQFF	.	TRBJ2-1	.	TRBV4-1
TGCGCCAGCAGCCAAGAATGGAGGTATGAGCAGTTCTTC	CASSQEWRYEQFF	.	TRBJ2-1	.	TRBV4-1
TGTGCCAGCAGTTTTTACGGGCCCAATGAAAAACTGTTTTTT	CASSFYGPNEKLFF	.	TRBJ1-4	.	TRBV28
TGTGCCAGCAGCCAGTGGGGCAGGGACGAGCAGTACTTC	CASSQWGRDEQYF	.	TRBJ2-7	.	TRBV14
TGTGCCAGCAGTTGGGCTGCAGGGTCTGGAAACACCATATATTTT	CASSWAAGSGNTIYF	.	TRBJ1-3	.	TRBV28
TGTGCCAGCAGCTACCCTCAAGACGGCCAGATCAAAAACATTCAGTACTTC	CASSYPQDGQIKNIQYF	.	TRBJ2-4	.	TRBV7-9
TGTGCCAGCAACCTGGGGGCAATGAACACTGAAGCTTTCTTT	CASNLGAMNTEAFF	.	TRBJ1-1	.	TRBV11-2
TGTGCCAGCAGCTCCGGACTAGCGGGAACTAGCACAGATACGCAGTATTTT	CASSSGLAGTSTDTQYF	TRBD2	TRBJ2-3	.	TRBV7-3
TGTGCCAGCAGCCCCGGGACTAGCGGCACAGATACGCAGTATTTT	CASSPGTSGTDTQYF	TRBD2	TRBJ2-3	.	TRBV5-8
TGTGCCAGCAGCGTAGTAGACCACCCCTACTACGAGCAGTACTTC	CASSVVDHPYYEQYF	.	TRBJ2-7	.	TRBV9
TGCGCCAGCAGTGAGTCAGTAGGGGCGCGGCCCACTGAAGCTTTCTTT	CASSESVGARPTEAFF	.	TRBJ1-1	.	TRBV10-1
TGTGCCAGCAGGACCTGGACTAGCGGGAAAGAGACCCAGTACTTC	CASRTWTSGKETQYF	TRBD2	TRBJ2-5	.	TRBV2
TGTGCCAGCAGCACCCGACAGGGCCCGTACACAGATACGCAGTATTTT	CASSTRQGPYTDTQYF	TRBD1	TRBJ2-3	.	TRBV9
TGTGCCAGCAGCTTGGACACTAGCGGGAGCTACAATGAGCAGTTCTTC	CASSLDTSGSYNEQFF	TRBD2	TRBJ2-1	.	TRBV5-6
TGTGCCAGCAGTGTGACTAGCGGGAGGGGGGATACGCAGTATTTT	CASSVTSGRGDTQYF	TRBD2	TRBJ2-3	.	TRBV6-1